This is a list of T cell receptor beta chains from one sample in a study of CD8+ T cells in alopecia areata. This table comes from immunoSEQ multiplex PCR, and its TCRdb copy is limited to in-frame clones, with some not included. The profile shows 100,000 to 150,000 clones, over 60% of them singletons. Here the sequenced sample was CD4+ T cells sorted from blood, taken at week 4, from a patient treated with tofacitinib. These receptors originate from a human donor with alopecia areata. CDR3s include the opening cysteine and the closing phenylalanine or tryptophan. D genes are given only for firm matches. Rows may omit the clone size; those that give it use once, few, many or a size class.

cdr3_nt | cdr3_aa | j_call | v_call | d_call | clone_size
TGTGCCTGGACTCGCCTTAGGGGAAACACCATATATTTT | CAWTRLRGNTIYF | TRBJ1-3 | TRBV30 | NA | NA
TGCAGCGTTGCTCGGCAGCCGGCTAATGAGCAGTTCTTC | CSVARQPANEQFF | TRBJ2-1 | TRBV29-1 | NA | few
TGTGCCAGCAGCTCTTACCCAGGGGGCGGAAACTATGGCTACACCTTC | CASSSYPGGGNYGYTF | TRBJ1-2 | TRBV7-2 | TRBD1 | NA
TGTGCCACCAGCAGCGCCTTCAATCAGCCCCAGCATTTT | CATSSAFNQPQHF | TRBJ1-5 | TRBV15 | NA | few
TGTGCCAGTACCGACAGTGATCAGCCCCAGCATTTT | CASTDSDQPQHF | TRBJ1-5 | TRBV19 | NA | NA
TGCGCCAGCAGCGAAGCTCGGCCGAACACTGAAGCTTTCTTT | CASSEARPNTEAFF | TRBJ1-1 | TRBV5-1 | NA | NA
TGTGCCAGCAGCTTGGCTTGGGCAGGGGAAGGAGAGACCCAGTACTTC | CASSLAWAGEGETQYF | TRBJ2-5 | TRBV13 | NA | NA
TGTGCCAGCAGCTTAGCCCGAAATCAGCCCCAGCATTTT | CASSLARNQPQHF | TRBJ1-5 | TRBV13 | NA | few
TGTGCCATCAGTGTAACAGGGGAGGGCTACGAGCAGTACTTC | CAISVTGEGYEQYF | TRBJ2-7 | TRBV10-3 | NA | NA
TGTGCCAGTAGTATCGGACAGGAGGCAAGTCAGCCCCAGCATTTT | CASSIGQEASQPQHF | TRBJ1-5 | TRBV19 | TRBD1 | few
TGTGCCTGGAGTGTACAGGGGAGTACAGATACGCAGTATTTT | CAWSVQGSTDTQYF | TRBJ2-3 | TRBV30 | TRBD1 | NA
TGCGCCAGCAGTCAATTCCCCACTAGGATCTCACCCCTCCACTTT | CASSQFPTRISPLHF | TRBJ1-6 | TRBV23-1 | NA | few
TGTGCCAGTGGGCTAGCGGGAGTCGCCTCCTACAATGAGCAGTTCTTC | CASGLAGVASYNEQFF | TRBJ2-1 | TRBV19 | TRBD2 | NA
TGCAGCGTAGCCACTAGCGGACACCGAGGGGGTGAGCAGTTCTTC | CSVATSGHRGGEQFF | TRBJ2-1 | TRBV29-1 | TRBD2 | NA
TGTGCCAGCAGCTCTCAAAGCGGACAGCAAGAGACCCAGTACTTC | CASSSQSGQQETQYF | TRBJ2-5 | TRBV9 | NA | NA
TGTGCCAGCGGACGAGCTTACTCCTACGAGCAGTACTTC | CASGRAYSYEQYF | TRBJ2-7 | TRBV6-5 | NA | NA
TGTGCCTGGAGTAACCGAAACACCATATATTTT | CAWSNRNTIYF | TRBJ1-3 | TRBV30 | NA | NA
TGTGCCAGTAGTATCAGGGAAGATACGCAGTATTTT | CASSIREDTQYF | TRBJ2-3 | TRBV19 | NA | NA
TGTGCCTGGAGTCCCCCGGGACGGATACAAGAGACCCAGTACTTC | CAWSPPGRIQETQYF | TRBJ2-5 | TRBV30 | NA | NA
TGTGCCAGCAGTGACGGCCTAGCGGGAGGTCCCTATACGCAGTATTTT | CASSDGLAGGPYTQYF | TRBJ2-3 | TRBV6-4 | TRBD2 | NA
TGTGCCATCAGTGACCTCGGACAGGGGGCGATCGAGCAGTACTTC | CAISDLGQGAIEQYF | TRBJ2-7 | TRBV10-3 | TRBD1 | few
TGTGCCAGCAGCCAACTCTTAGAGCGGGGGGTCACAGATACGCAGTATTTT | CASSQLLERGVTDTQYF | TRBJ2-3 | TRBV4-2 | TRBD2 | NA
TGCGCCAGCAGTCCTAGTGTACTCGGGAACACTGAAGCTTTCTTT | CASSPSVLGNTEAFF | TRBJ1-1 | TRBV23-1 | NA | once
TGTGCCTGGAGTGCCGAACAGGGGGGGAACCAGTACTTC | CAWSAEQGGNQYF | TRBJ2-5 | TRBV30 | NA | NA
TGTGCCAGCAGTCGGAGGGACAGGGCTTACGAGCAGTACTTC | CASSRRDRAYEQYF | TRBJ2-7 | TRBV5-6 | TRBD1 | NA
TGTGCCTGGAGCGCGGGCCTTAGCACCGGGGAGCTGTTTTTT | CAWSAGLSTGELFF | TRBJ2-2 | TRBV30 | NA | NA
TGTGCCAGCAGCAGGGTTGGAGAGACCCAGTACTTC | CASSRVGETQYF | TRBJ2-5 | TRBV14 | NA | NA
TGTGCCAGCAGCTCCTGGGCGCGGGAGGGCCCTTACAATGAGCAGTTCTTC | CASSSWAREGPYNEQFF | TRBJ2-1 | TRBV7-3 | TRBD2 | once
TGCGCCAGCAGAGTAACAGGGGGGAACGGAAACACCATATATTTT | CASRVTGGNGNTIYF | TRBJ1-3 | TRBV5-1 | TRBD1 | NA
TGCAGTGCTGAGGTTTCAGATACGCAGTATTTT | CSAEVSDTQYF | TRBJ2-3 | TRBV20-1 | NA | NA
TGTGCCTGGAGTGAGGGACAGGTCTCTGGAAACACCATATATTTT | CAWSEGQVSGNTIYF | TRBJ1-3 | TRBV30 | TRBD1 | NA
TGTGCCAGCAGCTTGGGCCTCGGGGAGGTTCAGCCCCAGCATTTT | CASSLGLGEVQPQHF | TRBJ1-5 | TRBV5-6 | NA | NA
TGTGCCAGCAGTTACGGCAGGGGCACAGATACGCAGTATTTT | CASSYGRGTDTQYF | TRBJ2-3 | TRBV6-5 | NA | NA
TGTGCCTGGAGTGCTAGCGGAGCCAAAAACATTCAGTACTTC | CAWSASGAKNIQYF | TRBJ2-4 | TRBV30 | TRBD2 | NA
TGTGCCATCAGTGTTGGCACCGGGGAGCTGTTTTTT | CAISVGTGELFF | TRBJ2-2 | TRBV10-3 | NA | NA
TGTGCCAGCAGTGGACTAGCTCCAAGCTCCTACAATGAGCAGTTCTTC | CASSGLAPSSYNEQFF | TRBJ2-1 | TRBV25-1 | TRBD2 | once
TGTGCCAGCTCACCGAAGGTCGGACAGGGGAACACTGAAGCTTTCTTT | CASSPKVGQGNTEAFF | TRBJ1-1 | TRBV18 | TRBD1 | once
TGTGCCAGCAGTGACCACTCAGATACGCAGTATTTT | CASSDHSDTQYF | TRBJ2-3 | TRBV6-6 | NA | NA
TGCGCCAGCAGCCAAGATGAGAGGAGCTCCTATAATTCACCCCTCCACTTT | CASSQDERSSYNSPLHF | TRBJ1-6 | TRBV4-3 | NA | NA
TGCAGCGCCGGAGTCGGGACAGGGCACAATGAGCAGTTCTTC | CSAGVGTGHNEQFF | TRBJ2-1 | TRBV29-1 | TRBD1 | NA
TGTGCCAGCAGTTCATATGTTGTGAGGGGGGGCGCGGGGGTGAACACCGGGGAGCTGTTTTTT | CASSSYVVRGGAGVNTGELFF | TRBJ2-2 | TRBV27 | NA | NA
TGTGCCAGCAGCCGATACCTGCCGGGACAGGGAACAGATACGCAGTATTTT | CASSRYLPGQGTDTQYF | TRBJ2-3 | TRBV4-2 | TRBD1 | few
TGCAGCGCTCACACCTATGGCTACACCTTC | CSAHTYGYTF | TRBJ1-2 | TRBV29-1 | NA | NA
TGTGCCAGCAGTTACTCTGGCGGGGGGCACACCGGGGAGCTGTTTTTT | CASSYSGGGHTGELFF | TRBJ2-2 | TRBV6-6 | TRBD2 | few
TGTGCCAGCAGTACGGGACAGGGGAGGGAGAACGATGGCTACACCTTC | CASSTGQGRENDGYTF | TRBJ1-2 | TRBV27 | TRBD1 | NA
TGCGCCAGCAGCCAGGGGATTCAAGAGACCCAGTACTTC | CASSQGIQETQYF | TRBJ2-5 | TRBV4-3 | NA | NA